This is a list of T cell receptor beta chains from one sample in a study of T cell changes during pregnancy in multiple sclerosis. This table comes from immunoSEQ multiplex PCR, and its TCRdb copy is limited to in-frame clones, with some not included. The sample carries about 57,000 clones, 90% to 95% recorded once. Sequenced material: CD4+ T cells from peripheral blood mononuclear cells, taken before pregnancy. These receptor sequences come from a female donor with multiple sclerosis, enrolled in a pregnancy study. Both conserved end residues are part of each CDR3. A D gene is named only where the DNA matches it firmly.

v_call,j_call,d_call,cdr3_aa,cdr3_nt
TRBV9,TRBJ1-2,TRBD1,CATRDSDGYTF,TGTGCCACCAGGGACAGTGATGGCTACACCTTC
TRBV7-2,TRBJ1-2,-,CASSSPRAINYGYTF,TGTGCCAGCAGCTCGCCCAGGGCTATAAACTATGGCTACACCTTC
TRBV27,TRBJ1-1,-,CASSSVTGNTEAFF,TGTGCCAGCAGTTCAGTGACAGGGAACACTGAAGCTTTCTTT
TRBV11-2,TRBJ1-1,-,CASRPLGGGVNTEAFF,TGTGCCAGCAGGCCCCTGGGGGGTGGGGTGAACACTGAAGCTTTCTTT
TRBV14,TRBJ1-1,-,CASSQDIGGTEAFF,TGTGCCAGCAGCCAAGATATTGGGGGGACTGAAGCTTTCTTT
TRBV2,TRBJ2-7,TRBD1,CASSEEGQGGEQYF,TGTGCCAGCAGTGAAGAAGGACAGGGGGGCGAGCAGTACTTC
TRBV19,TRBJ1-1,TRBD1,CASRMDSRGISEAFF,TGTGCCAGTAGGATGGATTCCAGGGGGATATCTGAAGCTTTCTTT
TRBV4-3,TRBJ1-5,TRBD1,CASSQGGTGNQPQHF,TGCGCCAGCAGCCAAGGCGGGACAGGGAACCAGCCCCAGCATTTT
TRBV30,TRBJ1-3,-,CAWSVGPGNTIYF,TGTGCCTGGAGTGTTGGCCCTGGAAACACCATATATTTT
TRBV5-1,TRBJ2-7,-,CASSGTYEQYF,TGCGCCAGCAGCGGCACCTACGAGCAGTACTTC
TRBV28,TRBJ2-3,TRBD2,CASSSGTSGDPDTQYF,TGTGCCAGCAGCTCAGGGACTAGCGGGGATCCAGATACGCAGTATTTT